This entry features one T cell receptor beta chain sequence. Other DNA sequences of this sample code for an identical CDR3. This CDR3 comprises 14 residues. Trimming stripped 1 base from V and 2 bases from J, with 8 bases between. From germline, CDR1 is PRHDT and CDR2 FYEKMQ (reference sequence). Some clones are missing from TCRdb's copy, which holds only in-frame ones; the method was immunoSEQ multiplex PCR. The sample has about 2 million clones; about 95% are singletons. The entry originates in a study of shared clonotypes between healthy human individuals. CD45RO-negative, CCR7-positively selected cells formed the naive CD8 fraction, excluding terminally differentiated effector memory CD45RA+ cells.

The source material was naive CD8+ T cells sorted from blood. The sequence was collected from a young man in good health. V is TRBV13 and J is TRBJ1-2; D possibly corresponds to TRBD1 (6 bases). CDR3 in DNA: TGTGCCAGCAGCTTAGCCGGGGGCAACTATGGCTACACCTTC. Translated, it gives CASSLAGGNYGYTF.